Listed below are T cell receptor beta chains from one sample, sequenced in a study of early stage breast cancer tumors. Profiled with immunoSEQ multiplex PCR; TCRdb holds only in-frame clones, not every one. The table has 9,000 to 13,000 clones, 75% to 85% seen once. Specimen: breast tumor tissue. The receptors come from a person between 65 and 79 years old with breast cancer. Both conserved end residues are part of each CDR3. Fields, in order: clone size, V gene, CDR3 length, J gene, D gene, CDR3 protein, CDR3 DNA. D genes are given only for firm matches. Clone size is shown for a subset of rows, as once, few, many or a class of expanded clone.

>-|TRBV30|16|TRBJ1-6|-
CAGGVGGGEGNSPLHF
TGTGCCGGAGGGGTAGGCGGGGGTGAGGGAAATTCACCCCTCCACTTT
>-|TRBV6-1|14|TRBJ2-1|-
CASTGTRVYNEQFF
TGTGCCAGCACTGGGACTCGAGTCTACAATGAGCAGTTCTTC
>-|TRBV5-6|15|TRBJ1-6|-
CASSPVSGADSPLHF
TGTGCCAGCAGCCCCGTGAGTGGCGCGGATTCACCCCTCCACTTT
>-|TRBV7-2|15|TRBJ2-6|-
CASSFFLSGANVLTF
TGTGCCAGCAGCTTTTTCCTCTCTGGGGCCAACGTCCTGACTTTC
>-|TRBV4-1|15|TRBJ1-4|TRBD1
CASSRQGAFNEKLFF
TGCGCCAGCAGCCGACAGGGGGCCTTTAATGAAAAACTGTTTTTT
>-|TRBV30|15|TRBJ1-2|TRBD1
CAWSPVTGGLRGYTF
TGTGCCTGGAGTCCGGTGACAGGGGGCTTAAGGGGCTACACCTTC
>few|TRBV6-6|16|TRBJ2-2|-
CASSYYVTVNTGELFF
TGTGCCAGCAGTTACTACGTAACGGTTAACACCGGGGAGCTGTTTTTT
>-|TRBV5-1|15|TRBJ1-1|-
CASSLFGDSAPEAFF
TGCGCCAGCAGCCTTTTCGGGGACTCGGCACCTGAAGCTTTCTTT
>-|TRBV7-9|14|TRBJ1-6|-
CASSLEGGFPPLHF
TGTGCCAGCAGCTTGGAGGGAGGGTTTCCCCCTCTCCACTTT
>-|TRBV11-2|16|TRBJ2-5|-
CASSLRGLRGFETQYF
TGTGCCAGCAGCCTGCGGGGACTCAGAGGTTTTGAGACCCAGTACTTC
>-|TRBV11-2|17|TRBJ2-3|TRBD2
CASKNALAGASPDTQYF
TGTGCCAGCAAAAACGCCCTAGCGGGGGCCTCCCCAGATACGCAGTATTTT
>-|TRBV5-1|18|TRBJ2-6|TRBD1
CASSLGGQGASGANVLTF
TGCGCCAGCAGCTTGGGGGGACAGGGGGCTTCTGGGGCCAACGTCCTGACTTTC
>-|TRBV9|13|TRBJ1-6|-
CASSDQDDSPLHF
TGTGCCAGCAGCGACCAGGATGATTCACCCCTCCACTTT
>-|TRBV5-1|16|TRBJ2-3|TRBD2
CASSAGTSVNTDTQYF
TGCGCCAGCAGCGCCGGGACTAGCGTCAACACAGATACGCAGTATTTT
>-|TRBV19|14|TRBJ1-2|-
CASSNRDNSYGYTF
TGTGCCAGTAGTAACCGGGACAACTCCTATGGCTACACCTTC
>-|TRBV5-7|16|TRBJ1-5|-
CASSLEEGFSTQPQHF
TGTGCCAGCAGCTTGGAGGAGGGGTTCTCTACTCAGCCCCAGCATTTT
>-|TRBV4-3|15|TRBJ2-3|-
CASSQEGGLRDTQYF
TGCGCCAGCAGCCAAGAGGGTGGACTGAGAGATACGCAGTATTTT
>-|TRBV5-5|14|TRBJ1-2|-
CASSLGQGFYGYTF
TGTGCCAGCAGCTTGGGGCAGGGCTTCTATGGCTACACCTTC
>few|TRBV6-5|12|TRBJ2-7|TRBD1
CASSYGTGEQYF
TGTGCCAGCAGTTACGGGACAGGGGAACAGTACTTC
>-|TRBV28|16|TRBJ2-7|-
CASSSTWITGLYEQYF
TGTGCCAGCAGTTCGACATGGATTACAGGTCTCTACGAGCAGTACTTC
>-|TRBV7-9|14|TRBJ2-2|-
CASDSPTNTGELFF
TGTGCCTCGGACAGCCCTACGAACACCGGGGAGCTGTTTTTT
>-|TRBV5-1|16|TRBJ2-1|TRBD2
CASSLSGLAGVDEQFF
TGCGCCAGCAGCTTGTCGGGACTAGCGGGGGTCGATGAGCAGTTCTTC
>-|TRBV5-6|14|TRBJ2-5|-
CASSLDGIQETQYF
TGTGCCAGCAGCTTGGATGGCATCCAAGAGACCCAGTACTTC